A selection of T cell receptor beta chains follows, all from one sample in a study of neurological immune-mediated disorders. TCRdb reprocessed the 5' RACE reads with MiXCR, giving one entry per CDR3 protein. The sample contains roughly 80,000 distinct CDR3 sequences, approximately 10% of which appear only once. What was sequenced was PBMCs. These TCRs come from a man aged 40-50 years in good health. Each CDR3 is given with its conserved first and last residue. Fields, in order: V gene, J gene, CDR3 protein.

>TRBV27|TRBJ2-3
CASSPLPGQGADTQYF
>TRBV10-3|TRBJ1-3
CAIRGTGSGNTIYF
>TRBV2|TRBJ2-1
CASSGPSSGRKSNEQFF
>TRBV5-1|TRBJ2-4
CASSDLAGGRNIQYF
>TRBV28|TRBJ2-3
CASSLQGGADTQYF
>TRBV5-1|TRBJ2-7
CASSLVSQNLGYEQYF
>TRBV5-6|TRBJ2-4
CASSLGQVEDIQYF
>TRBV5-1|TRBJ2-5
CASSFGSSGEPQETQYF
>TRBV24-1|TRBJ2-3
CATSDGTSGGLEGDTQYF
>TRBV6-2/TRBV6-3|TRBJ1-5
CASSWERNQPQHF
>TRBV6-1|TRBJ2-3
CASKRGGTDTQYF
>TRBV6-1|TRBJ2-5
CASSEYLAMEETQYF